The 20 T cell receptor beta chains below all came from one sample that was sequenced in a study of T cell clonality in common variable immunodeficiency. Profiled with immunoSEQ multiplex PCR; TCRdb holds only in-frame clones, not every one. This sample includes approximately 42,000 clones with no singletons; its ten biggest clones take up over 1.1%. Sequences were obtained from peripheral blood mononuclear cells. The receptors were gathered from a person between 18 and 70 years old in good health.

Many counts were recorded for this clone. With the read ending 3 residues before the CDR3 end, the germline J gene is used to fill in that end. This chain connects TRBV2 to TRBJ2-5; the match to TRBD2 covers 13 bases. Germline V gene lookup returns CDR1 SNHLY and CDR2 FYNNEI. The CDR3 contains 15 residues. V was pared by 5 bases and J by 3 bases, with 3 bases of the junction left unmatched. The CDR3 spells CASSWTSGSEETQYF. The covered CDR3 bases are TGTGCCAGCAGTTGGACTAGCGGGAGCGAAGAGACC. The whole variable domain, remainder taken from reference TRBV2 and TRBJ2-5, is EPEVTQTPSHQVTQMGQEVILRCVPISNHLYFYWYRQILGQKVEFLVSFYNNEISEKSEIFDDQFSVERPDGSNFTLKIRSTKLEDSAMYFCASSWTSGSEETQYFGPGTRLLVL.

Details on this clone: The read falls 3 residues short of the CDR3 end, and the missing part is taken from the germline J gene. The chain joins TRBV5-1 to TRBJ1-2; D gene unclear. Germline V lookup: CDR1 SGHRS, CDR2 YFSETQ. The CDR3 runs 14 residues. CDR3 region: CASSLSSGSQTYTF. The CDR3 DNA, read in part, is TGCGCCAGCAGCTTATCTAGCGGGAGTCAGACC.

There are many counts of this clone. Sequencing ends 3 residues short of the CDR3 end; the germline J gene provides the rest. This chain connects TRBV5-1 to TRBJ2-3; D may be TRBD1 (6 bases). Germline V CDR1 and CDR2: SGHRS, YFSETQ. V was shortened by 0 bases and J by 7 bases, with 12 bases between the two germline ends. This CDR3 has 14 amino acids. CDR3 DNA (partial): TGCGCCAGCAGCTTGGAACAGGGAGCGTATACG. Its protein product is CASSLEQGAYT. The complete CDR3 reads CASSLEQGAYTQYF.

This clone was detected ten times or more. The CDR3 is cut off 3 residues early in the read; its end comes from the germline J gene. The chain couples TRBV20-1 to TRBJ1-5, with D possibly being TRBD1 (6 bases). This CDR3 has 15 amino acids. CDR1 and CDR2 from the germline V gene are DFQATT and SNEGSKA (reference sequence). V was trimmed by 6 bases and J by 1 base, leaving 16 bases between them. CDR3 DNA, as far as it was read: TGCAGTGCCGTTGGCATGGGACAAAGCAATCAGCCC. It yields the protein CSAVGMGQSNQP. The CDR3 as a whole reads CSAVGMGQSNQPQHF.

This clone has more than one count but fewer than ten. The read gets to within 3 residues of the CDR3 end, and the germline J gene fills in the rest. The chain combines TRBV19 with TRBJ1-2, with TRBD1 as a possible D gene (5 bases). CDR3 length equals 12 residues. Per germline, CDR1 LNHDA and CDR2 SQIVND (reference sequence). The CDR3: CASSSGRGDYTF. The CDR3 DNA, read in part, is TGTGCCAGTAGTTCAGGGAGGGGCGAC.

The sample holds many counts of this clone. The missing CDR3 end, 3 residues past where the read stops, is filled in from the germline J gene. The rearrangement joins TRBV7-2 to TRBJ2-7, with D possibly being TRBD2 (7 bases). Trimming cost V 4 bases and J 5 bases, with 15 bases left between them. This CDR3 spans 14 amino acids. Germline values: CDR1 SGHTA, CDR2 FQGNSA. The CDR3 here is CASSWGGGTNEQYF. CDR3 DNA, as far as it was read: TGTGCCAGCAGCTGGGGAGGGGGAACCAACGAG.

Many counts were recorded for this clone. From the germline J gene comes the end of the CDR3, since the read stops 3 residues before it. The rearrangement joins TRBV19 to TRBJ2-3, with D perhaps matching TRBD2 (5 bases). V lost 2 bases to trimming and J lost 3 bases, with 9 bases between them. The CDR3 runs 14 residues. Germline V lookup: CDR1 LNHDA, CDR2 SQIVND (reference sequence). Incomplete CDR3 DNA: TGTGCCAGTAGTATAAGAGGGCAGACAGATACG. Encoded protein: CASSIRGQTDT. The full-length CDR3 reads as CASSIRGQTDTQYF.

This clone was seen many times. The sequenced fragment ends 3 residues before the CDR3 boundary, so the rest is inferred from the germline J gene. The chain carries TRBV2 and TRBJ2-1; 10 positions agree with TRBD1. The V segment lost 4 bases and the J segment 9 bases; nucleotides outside the gene matches: 3. This CDR3 comprises 13 residues. Per the germline V gene, CDR1 is SNHLY and CDR2 is FYNNEI. CDR3 protein: CASSGQGALEQFF. The covered CDR3 bases are TGTGCCAGCAGTGGACAGGGGGCGCTTGAG.

Many counts were recorded for this clone. The CDR3 end falls 3 residues outside the read, so it is completed with the germline J gene. The chain is built from TRBV6-4 and TRBJ2-6, with D maybe TRBD1 (6 bases). Trimming removed 4 bases from V and 2 bases from J, with 15 bases in between. Germline V lookup: CDR1 MRHNA, CDR2 SNTAGT. The CDR3 runs to 17 residues. This CDR3 is CASSASRTAPGANVLTF. The sequenced CDR3 bases are TGTGCCAGCAGTGCCTCCAGGACAGCTCCTGGGGCCAACGTC.

This clone was counted between two and nine times. The read comes to an end 3 residues before the CDR3 does, leaving the germline J gene to fill in the end. V is TRBV10-1 and J is TRBJ2-7; 16 bases are shared with TRBD2. This CDR3 is 18 amino acids long. Losses at the gene ends were 4 bases for V and 2 bases for J; bases not matched to a gene: 8. CDR1 is WNHNN and CDR2 is SYGVQD in the germline V gene (reference sequence). CDR3 sequence reads: CASSAGLAGGPVTYEQYF. CDR3 bases read: TGCGCCAGCAGTGCGGGACTAGCGGGAGGGCCCGTTACCTACGAG.

This clone has ten or more counts. The read is 3 residues too short to cover the CDR3 end, so that end is filled in from the germline J gene. The J gene is TRBJ1-4, the V gene TRBV5-1; D is uncertain. The CDR3 spans 13 residues. Looked up from germline, CDR1 is SGHRS and CDR2 is YFSETQ. V dropped 0 bases and J dropped 6 bases, with 6 bases sitting between them. The part of the CDR3 DNA that was read is TGCGCCAGCAGCTTGGGACTTCATGAAAAA. As protein: CASSLGLHEK. In full, the CDR3 reads CASSLGLHEKLFF.

Remarks on this clone: The read falls 3 residues short of the CDR3 end, and the missing part is taken from the germline J gene. This chain joins TRBV19 and TRBJ1-2; D gene uncertain. Germline CDR1 and CDR2: LNHDA and SQIVND (reference sequence). The CDR3 has 13 residues. The sequenced CDR3 bases are TGTGCCAGTAGTATCCAGATTTGGTACGAC. It encodes CASSIQIWYD. In full, the CDR3 is CASSIQIWYDYTF.

By its share, this clone is medium-sized. From the germline J gene comes the end of the CDR3, since the read stops 3 residues before it. The chain combines TRBV20-1 with TRBJ2-2; D is uncertain. Trimming left V 1 base short and J 1 base short, with 10 bases between. From germline, CDR1 is DFQATT and CDR2 SNEGSKA (reference sequence). The CDR3 has 15 residues. The CDR3 reads CSARGSEKNTGELFF. The sequenced part of the CDR3 DNA is TGCAGTGCTAGAGGCAGCGAGAAGAACACCGGGGAG.

This clone was picked up many times. The CDR3 end falls 3 residues outside the read, so it is completed with the germline J gene. The chain combines TRBV5-1 with TRBJ2-2; 9 bases match TRBD1. The CDR3 totals 14 residues. J lost 5 bases, V lost 4 bases, and 3 bases had no gene match. Germline CDR1 SGHRS, CDR2 YFSETQ. CDR3 DNA (partial): TGCGCCAGCAGCCAGGACAGGGGAACCGGGGAG. Translating it yields CASSQDRGTGE. In full, the CDR3 is CASSQDRGTGELFF.

This clone has at least ten counts. The CDR3 end is not reached by the read, which stops 3 residues before it; the germline J gene fills it in. V gene TRBV7-3 combines with J gene TRBJ2-7; perhaps TRBD2 as D (6 bases). Trimming left V 5 bases short and J 5 bases short, with 16 bases between. CDR1 SGHTA and CDR2 FQGTGA come from the germline V gene. This CDR3 is built from 14 residues. The CDR3 spells CASSQEGLTDEQYF. CDR3 bases read: TGTGCCAGCAGCCAGGAGGGTTTGACGGACGAG.

At least ten counts were recorded for this clone. The observed sequence ends 3 residues before the CDR3 terminus, with the missing tail filled in from the germline J gene. This rearrangement joins TRBV29-1 to TRBJ1-1; D is undetermined. The CDR3 contains 12 residues. The ends were cut back, 3 bases at V and 3 bases at J, with 8 bases in the middle. Germline loops: CDR1 SQVTM, CDR2 ANQGSEA. CDR3 sequence reads: CSVEGLHTEAFF. The DNA read from the CDR3 is TGCAGCGTTGAGGGCCTACACACTGAA. The variable domain in full, with the rest retrieved from reference TRBV29-1 and TRBJ1-1, is SAVISQKPSRDICQRGTSLTIQCQVDSQVTMMFWYRQQPGQSLTLIATANQGSEATYESGFVIDKFPISRPNLTFSTLTVSNMSPEDSSIYLCSVEGLHTEAFFGQGTRLTVV.

In this sample, this clone turned up many times. The read ends 3 residues before the CDR3 terminus; that terminus is restored from the germline J gene. This rearrangement joins TRBV28 to TRBJ1-1, with 7 bases aligning to TRBD1. The CDR3 sequence is 16 residues long. Germline CDR1 is MDHEN and CDR2 is SYDVKM. CDR3: CASSFRGSRGEAGAFF. CDR3 DNA (partial): TGTGCCAGCAGTTTCCGTGGGTCCAGGGGGGAAGCTGGA.

This clone was observed at least ten times. The observed sequence ends 3 residues before the CDR3 terminus, with the missing tail filled in from the germline J gene. V is TRBV5-1 and J is TRBJ2-6, with D maybe TRBD1 (7 bases). V lost 1 base and J 2 bases, leaving 13 bases between the germline ends. This CDR3 comprises 17 residues. Germline CDR1 is SGHRS and CDR2 is YFSETQ. This CDR3 reads CASSLIQGGTGANVLTF. The covered CDR3 bases are TGCGCCAGCAGCTTGATTCAGGGGGGTACTGGGGCCAACGTC.

This clone has ten or more counts. The read terminates 3 residues ahead of where the CDR3 ends, so the germline J gene completes it. V is TRBV20-1 and J is TRBJ2-1, with D possibly being TRBD2 (5 bases). V gave up 6 bases and J gave up 4 bases, with 16 bases separating them. There are 14 residues in the CDR3. Germline V gene sequence: CDR1 DFQATT, CDR2 SNEGSKA (reference sequence). Partial CDR3 DNA: TGCAGTGCCACGGAGAGGGCAAGGTACAATGAG. Amino acids: CSATERARYNE. The complete CDR3 sequence is CSATERARYNEQFF.

This clone was detected many times. Sequencing ends 3 residues short of the CDR3 end; the germline J gene provides the rest. V and J are TRBV20-1 and TRBJ2-4, with 13 bases aligning to TRBD2. The CDR3 is 19 residues long. Trimming at V came to 2 bases and at J to 2 bases, leaving 12 bases not matched to a gene. Germline V gives CDR1 DFQATT, CDR2 SNEGSKA (reference sequence). CDR3 bases read: TGCAGTGCTAGAAGAGGACTAGCGGGAGAGTTGCGGACCAAAAACATT. It encodes CSARRGLAGELRTKNI. The whole CDR3 sequence reads CSARRGLAGELRTKNIQYF.